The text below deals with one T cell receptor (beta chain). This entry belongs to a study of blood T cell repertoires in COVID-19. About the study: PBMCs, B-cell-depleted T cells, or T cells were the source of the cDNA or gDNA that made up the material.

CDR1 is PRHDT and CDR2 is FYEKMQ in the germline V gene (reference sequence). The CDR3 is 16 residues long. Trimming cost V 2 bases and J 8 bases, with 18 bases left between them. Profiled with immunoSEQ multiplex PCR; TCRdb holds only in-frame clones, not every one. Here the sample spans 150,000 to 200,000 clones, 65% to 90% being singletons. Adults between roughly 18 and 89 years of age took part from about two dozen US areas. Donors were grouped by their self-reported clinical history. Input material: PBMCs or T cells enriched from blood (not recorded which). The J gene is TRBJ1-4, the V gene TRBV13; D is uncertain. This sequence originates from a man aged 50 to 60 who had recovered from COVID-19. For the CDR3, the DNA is TGTGCCAGCAGCTTAAAGTTTCAGGAACGTGGAGAAAAACTGTTTTTT. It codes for CASSLKFQERGEKLFF.